This TCR beta chain was captured by sequencing in a study of blood T cell repertoires in COVID-19. Profiled with immunoSEQ multiplex PCR; TCRdb holds only in-frame clones, not every one. The data show 200,000 to 250,000 clones, with around 89% seen just once and about 0.95% held by the top ten. The CDR3 spans 11 residues. The V and J ends lost 5 bases and 12 bases respectively, with 13 bases between them. The germline V gene encodes CDR1 WNHNN and CDR2 SYGVQD (reference sequence). The receptor's source is a man aged 45-65 years who had been exposed to COVID-19. Sequences were obtained from PBMCs or T cells enriched from blood (not recorded which). The chain couples TRBV10-1 to TRBJ1-1; TRBD1 is a possible D gene (6 bases). CDR3 sequence (DNA): TGCGCCAGCAGTATTGGGACAATACCTTTCTTT. Translated: CASSIGTIPFF.